The clone carrying this TCR beta chain was observed at least ten times. The antigen is undetermined. These data come from a study of T cells in Graves' hyperthyroidism and ophthalmopathy. V was trimmed by 1 base and J by 0 bases, leaving 10 bases between them. The germline gives CDR1 GTSNPN, CDR2 SVGIG (reference sequence). The CDR3 is 14 residues long. The diagnoses drew upon clinical symptoms, serum thyroxine and TRAb, thyroid ultrasound and orbital computed tomography. There were TCR beta CDR3 regions amplified from RNA transcripts. An initial round of RT-PCR targeting the TCR CDR3 relied on the HTBI primer set. MiXCR was run by TCRdb on the multiplex PCR reads, yielding one entry per CDR3 protein. This sample has some 380,000 distinct CDR3 sequences, with around an eighth found just once. Study-level results: Expanded thyroid clonotypes (above 0.001) were mostly also found in blood. Ophthalmopathy stood apart from stable hyperthyroidism in a 13 V-J model.

The V and J genes are TRBV30 and TRBJ2-7, with D possibly TRBD2 on 6 matching bases. The receptor comes from a man aged 25 to 40 with Graves' hyperthyroidism that later progressed to Graves' ophthalmopathy. The sample consisted of blood. This chain's CDR3 is CAWSEGGASYEQYF. CDR3 nucleotide sequence: TGTGCCTGGAGTGAAGGAGGGGCCTCCTACGAGCAGTACTTC.